Below are 3 T cell receptor beta chains sequenced from a single sample in a study of cytomegalovirus exposure and HLA in healthy donors (dated by TCRdb to about 2017). Receptors were amplified or captured by the immunoSEQ multiplex PCR assay. A mixture of 60 forward primers for TCR Vbeta segments and 13 reverse primers for TCR Jbeta segments was used in the multiplex PCR. TCRdb re-hosts the immuneACCESS table, in-frame sequences only. Its copies lack some clones; in the studies checked, an unresolved V gene accounts for under half of them, and the cause for the rest is not known. For this sample the table gives about 97,000 clones, of which around 81% were detected only once. Clones ranked in the top ten supply more than 4.5% of the sample. Source material: PBMCs. These receptors came from a man aged 40-49 years in good health and CMV-seropositive.

This chain uses TRBV28 with TRBJ2-1; 10 bases agree with TRBD2. Germline-derived CDR1 and CDR2 are MDHEN and SYDVKM. This CDR3 spans 14 amino acids. The trim removed 7 bases at V and 5 bases at J, leaving 5 bases unmatched. CDR3 region: CASTLAGENNEQFF. CDR3 sequence (DNA): TGTGCCAGCACCCTAGCGGGAGAAAACAATGAGCAGTTCTTC.

The chain uses TRBV6-6 and TRBJ1-5; no definite D call. Trimming pared 2 bases from V and 0 bases from J, leaving 8 bases between. This CDR3 has 15 residues. Germline V CDR1 and CDR2: MNHNY, SVGAGI (reference sequence). The CDR3 loop reads CASSYPGSSNQPQHF. DNA for the CDR3: TGTGCCAGCAGTTACCCGGGGAGTAGCAATCAGCCCCAGCATTTT.

This clone has a handful of counts. V usage is TRBV19 and J usage is TRBJ2-4, with D possibly matching TRBD2 (6 bases). CDR3 length: 14 amino acids. Looked up from germline, CDR1 is LNHDA and CDR2 is SQIVND (reference sequence). Trimming took 4 bases from V and 7 from J, leaving 14 bases between them. The CDR3 spells CASSTRDGSNIQYF. The CDR3 coding sequence is TGTGCCAGTAGTACCCGGGACGGGAGTAACATTCAGTACTTC.